This T cell receptor (beta chain) emerged from a study of cytomegalovirus exposure and HLA in healthy donors. General study findings and limits: A later examination showed that TCR association rates differed by HLA locus, with DRB1 most and HLA-C fewest. The number of N-insertions in an Asian-associated ancestry cluster was reportedly below the 666-donor mean in a later analysis. A later analysis appeared to link common viral pathogens to several of the most significant clusters.

The PCR employed 60 Vbeta primers together with 13 Jbeta primers. Assay used: immunoSEQ multiplex PCR; TCRdb lists only in-frame clones, some missing. Counted here are roughly 150,000 clones, roughly 84% occurring once; the ten biggest clones make up about 2.7%. About this clone: Its antigen is unknown.

This clonotype was sampled from a man aged 25 to 45 in good health and CMV-seropositive. The sequencing input was PBMCs.

CDR3 sequence reads: CASSQDVGPYGYTF. The CDR3 DNA is TGCGCCAGCAGCCAAGATGTGGGGCCCTATGGCTACACCTTC. This chain links TRBV4-3 with TRBJ1-2, with D tentatively TRBD1 (5 bases). Germline CDR1 LGHNA, CDR2 YSLEER. V gave up 0 bases and J gave up 4 bases, with 9 bases separating them. The CDR3 is 14 amino acids.